These 10 T cell receptor beta chains share one sample of origin, sequenced in a study of response to subunit inactivated influenza vaccine. A single record per CDR3 protein comes from TCRdb applying MiXCR to the RT-PCR reads. The sample lists about 570,000 distinct CDR3 sequences; about 10% were seen once. The same sample was also used in a study of T cells expressing NK-cell markers. Per that study: cDNA encoding TCR beta was synthesized via 5'RACE template switching incorporating UMIs.

The specimen was PBMCs from blood, collected on the day of vaccination. These receptors were taken from a man aged 50 to 60 who received an inactivated influenza vaccine.

V is TRBV18 and J is TRBJ2-1; D is ambiguous. Per germline, CDR1 KGHSH and CDR2 LQKENI. V was clipped by 9 bases and J by 6 bases, with 9 bases between them. CDR3 size: 11 residues. The CDR3 spells CASSWFNEQFF. CDR3 sequence (DNA): TGTGCCAGTTCTTGGTTCAATGAGCAGTTCTTC.

This clonotype was observed many times. The V gene is TRBV5-1, the J gene TRBJ1-1; D is perhaps TRBD1 (5 bases). V was clipped by 0 bases and J by 1 base, with 10 bases between them. CDR1 is SGHRS and CDR2 is YFSETQ in the germline V gene. The CDR3 covers 15 residues. The CDR3 bases are TGCGCCAGCAGCTTGGGGGGGACCGCGAACACTGAAGCTTTCTTT. Its protein product is CASSLGGTANTEAFF.

This clonotype has just a few counts. This chain connects TRBV29-1 to TRBJ2-3, with D perhaps TRBD2 (6 bases). This CDR3 spans 19 amino acids. Trimming took off 7 bases at V and 4 bases at J, with 33 bases between the two ends. In germline, CDR1 is SQVTM, CDR2 ANQGSEA. The CDR3 reads CSAPEHFSSASDRPDTQYF. The DNA for the CDR3 is TGCAGCGCCCCTGAGCATTTTTCCTCGGCTAGCGATCGTCCAGATACGCAGTATTTT.

Only a few counts were recorded for this clonotype. V gene TRBV10-3 combines with J gene TRBJ2-7; D might be TRBD2 (6 bases). V lost 0 bases, J lost 5 bases, and 14 bases lay in between. Per the germline V gene, CDR1 is ENHRY and CDR2 is SYGVKD. This CDR3 spans 15 amino acids. CDR3 residues: CAISESGTLSHEQYF. CDR3 DNA sequence: TGTGCCATCAGTGAGTCTGGGACTCTGAGCCACGAGCAGTACTTC.

This chain links TRBV18 with TRBJ2-5; 11 bases are shared with TRBD1. Germline-derived CDR1 and CDR2 are KGHSH and LQKENI. The CDR3 runs 16 residues. The ends lost 6 bases at V and 4 bases at J; junction bases unmatched: 10. CDR3: CASSLRTGGQGETQYF. For the CDR3, the DNA is TGTGCCAGCTCCCTCCGGACAGGGGGCCAGGGAGAGACCCAGTACTTC.

This clonotype was counted at least ten times. The chain carries TRBV29-1 and TRBJ2-1, with D possibly called TRBD1 or TRBD2 (6 bases each). The germline V and J ends were trimmed by 6 bases and 0 bases, with 15 bases remaining between them. Germline CDR1 SQVTM, CDR2 ANQGSEA. This CDR3 is 15 amino acids long. This CDR3 reads CSVAGGRSSYNEQFF. The DNA of the CDR3 is TGCAGCGTGGCCGGGGGCCGGAGCTCCTACAATGAGCAGTTCTTC.

This clonotype was detected ten times or more. The CDR3 bases are TGTGCCAGCAGCTTAGGTCCCAGTCCGGATGGCTACACCTTC. Residues: CASSLGPSPDGYTF. V usage is TRBV7-2 and J usage is TRBJ1-2; D remains ambiguous. The CDR3 length is 14 residues. The V gene lost 1 base and the J gene lost 6 bases, with 12 bases spanning the gap. Per the germline V gene, CDR1 is SGHTA and CDR2 is FQGNSA.

The table lists this clonotype with a few counts. This chain's CDR3 is CASSSGGTINEQFF. CDR3 sequence (DNA): TGTGCCAGCAGTTCGGGGGGGACTATCAATGAGCAGTTCTTC. The rearrangement joins TRBV12-3 or TRBV12-4 to TRBJ2-1, with 8 bases lining up with TRBD2. The CDR3 is 14 residues long. Trimming removed 4 bases from V and 6 bases from J; junction bases left unmatched: 5.

This clonotype was seen more than once but under ten times. The gene calls are TRBV4-1 and TRBJ2-4; no reliable D call. Germline CDR1 and CDR2: MGHRA and YSYEKL. The CDR3 is 11 amino acids. The V gene lost 6 bases and the J gene lost 9 bases, with 9 bases spanning the gap. The CDR3 sequence: CASRHGSIQYF. As DNA, the CDR3 is TGCGCCAGCAGGCATGGAAGCATTCAGTACTTC.

This clonotype was observed a handful of times. This chain joins TRBV4-2 and TRBJ2-5; D unclear. This CDR3 is built from 13 residues. Germline loops: CDR1 LGHNA, CDR2 YNFKEQ. V lost 1 base, J lost 2 bases, and 5 bases lay in between. The CDR3 protein is CASSQARQETQYF. The CDR3 DNA follows: TGTGCCAGCAGCCAAGCTAGACAAGAGACCCAGTACTTC.